The clone carrying this T cell receptor (beta chain) has a count of ten or more. The CDR3 covers 13 residues. Germline V gives CDR1 SQVTM, CDR2 ANQGSEA. V was clipped by 5 bases and J by 7 bases, with 14 bases between them. The sample is drawn from a study of blood T cell repertoires in COVID-19. Measured with immunoSEQ multiplex PCR; TCRdb has only the in-frame clones, and not every one. Of approximately 200,000 clones in the sample, about nine tenths were seen once. The chain links TRBV29-1 to TRBJ1-4; perhaps TRBD1 as D (5 bases). Material: peripheral blood. This clonotype was obtained from a woman between 45 and 60 years old with acute or convalescent COVID-19. CDR3 coding DNA: TGCAGCGTTACCCAGGGAATCGGTGAAAAACTGTTTTTT. It yields the protein CSVTQGIGEKLFF. The full variable domain, completed using reference TRBV29-1 and TRBJ1-4, is SAVISQKPSRDICQRGTSLTIQCQVDSQVTMMFWYRQQPGQSLTLIATANQGSEATYESGFVIDKFPISRPNLTFSTLTVSNMSPEDSSIYLCSVTQGIGEKLFFGSGTQLSVL.